This note documents a single TCR beta chain sequence. The data derive from a study of CD8 T cells in Susac syndrome. A quantity of about 0.45 to 1 ug RNA underwent reverse transcription using random hexamers. The method of amplification for TCR beta CDR3 was immunoSEQ multiplex PCR, covering 54 Vbeta and 13 Jbeta. Each CDR3 protein gets one entry after TCRdb re-called the immunoSEQ multiplex PCR reads with MiXCR. This table has roughly 180,000 distinct CDR3 sequences, about 95% appearing once. V lost 5 bases and J lost 11, with 10 bases in between. CDR3 length equals 11 residues. The germline V gene encodes CDR1 MNHNS and CDR2 SASEGT. Healthy donors matched for age and sex were used as controls. TEMRA cells were FACS-enriched, unlike CD8+ and CD4+ T cells, which were negatively isolated.

The origin of this receptor is a human donor in good health. Sequences were obtained from CD4+ T cells from PBMCs. The rearrangement uses TRBV6-1 and TRBJ2-1; D unresolved. The CDR3 DNA follows: TGTGCCAGCAGTACCGGGCTCCAGCAGTTCTTC. It codes for CASSTGLQQFF.